What follows is one TCR beta chain and its context. As handled by the study authors: It was from reference gene primer amplification that nucleated cell counts were estimated. Clones were sequenced by immunoSEQ multiplex PCR, and TCRdb holds only the in-frame ones, with some missing. V and J calls and clone size are copied from that table; D and trimming were computed from the DNA. The sample records about 72,000 clones, 80% to 95% being singletons. These data originate in a study of blood T cell repertoires in COVID-19. Study background: The analysed material was cDNA or gDNA that came from T cells, B-cell-depleted T cells, or PBMCs.

The CDR3 runs 18 residues. The V and J ends lost 2 bases and 5 bases, in that order; junction bases with no gene match: 15. Sequenced input: peripheral blood. This TCR derives from a woman aged 55-69 years with active COVID-19. This chain links TRBV23-1 with TRBJ1-1; TRBD1 aligns across 9 bases. TRBV23-1 is an ORF, and what it does is uncertain. The CDR3 DNA follows: TGCGCCAGCAGTCAAATGGGACAGGGTTGTGCACGCGAAACTGAAGCTTTCTTT. The encoded protein is CASSQMGQGCARETEAFF.